The 8 T cell receptor beta chains presented below share a single source sample, sequenced in a study of cytomegalovirus exposure and HLA in healthy donors. PCR was performed using 60 Vbeta and 13 Jbeta primers. Sequencing used immunoSEQ multiplex PCR; TCRdb keeps in-frame clones, though not all of them. The sample has about 43,000 clones, roughly half seen once. Sequences were obtained from PBMCs. These receptors came from a man in his 60s in good health and CMV-seronegative.

The chain uses TRBV9 and TRBJ1-1; 9 nucleotides agree with TRBD1. Per germline, CDR1 SGDLS and CDR2 YYNGEE. The CDR3 runs 15 residues. The J segment lost 4 bases and the V segment lost 0 bases, leaving 4 bases of the junction unmatched. In DNA, the CDR3 is TGTGCCAGCAGCGTAGGGGACAGGGTGGCCACTGAAGCTTTCTTT. It translates to CASSVGDRVATEAFF.

The chain uses TRBV27 and TRBJ2-6; D perhaps matches TRBD1 (6 bases). This CDR3 spans 15 amino acids. V lost 6 bases, J lost 1 base, and 10 bases lay in between. Germline loops: CDR1 MNHEY, CDR2 SMNVEV (reference sequence). CDR3 nucleotides: TGTGCCAGCAGCCCGAGGGGGTCTGGGGCCAACGTCCTGACTTTC. Translation: CASSPRGSGANVLTF.

This clone was counted between two and nine times. J is TRBJ1-1 and V is TRBV30, with no clear D. Germline lookup yields CDR1 GTSNPN and CDR2 SVGIG (reference sequence). The CDR3 has 15 residues. V was clipped by 2 bases and J by 4 bases, with 17 bases between them. CDR3 sequence reads: CAWSLLYGEGTEAFF. The DNA for the CDR3 is TGTGCCTGGAGTCTGTTGTACGGCGAGGGCACTGAAGCTTTCTTT.

The chain links TRBV7-8 to TRBJ2-7; the match to TRBD1 covers 8 bases. This CDR3 comprises 14 residues. The trim removed 5 bases at V and 5 bases at J, leaving 8 bases unmatched. Germline CDR1 reads SGHVS; CDR2 reads FQNEAQ. Here the CDR3 reads CASSLRTGGHEQYF. The DNA for the CDR3 is TGTGCCAGCAGCCTCAGAACAGGGGGGCACGAGCAGTACTTC.

The CDR3 region is CASSAEGNEKLFF. CDR3 nucleotide sequence: TGTGCCAGCAGCGCGGAAGGAAATGAAAAACTGTTTTTT. This chain connects TRBV7-7 to TRBJ1-4; D remains unclear. CDR3 length: 13 residues. V lost 5 bases and J lost 5, with 9 bases in between. CDR1 is SSHAT, CDR2 FNYEAQ, per germline (reference sequence).

The rearrangement uses TRBV19 and TRBJ2-7; no clear D gene. The V end lost 4 bases, the J end lost 3 bases, and 10 bases lay between the germline ends. From germline, CDR1 is LNHDA and CDR2 SQIVND (reference sequence). The CDR3 runs 13 residues. DNA of the CDR3: TGTGCCAGTAGTACAGGTCCTGGCTACGAGCAGTACTTC. It translates to CASSTGPGYEQYF.

The chain employs TRBV5-1 and TRBJ2-1, with 11 bases identical to TRBD2. Looked up from germline, CDR1 is SGHRS and CDR2 is YFSETQ. The CDR3 has 15 amino acids. V shed 4 bases, J shed 7 bases, and the junction held 7 bases outside the gene matches. CDR3 nucleotide sequence: TGCGCCAGCAGCCCGGAAGGGACTAGCGGTAATGAGCAGTTCTTC. Translation gives CASSPEGTSGNEQFF.

The rearrangement links TRBV29-1 to TRBJ2-7; D is unresolved. The germline V gene has CDR1 SQVTM and CDR2 ANQGSEA. The CDR3 is made up of 10 amino acids. Trimming left V 6 bases short and J 6 bases short, with 9 bases between. The DNA for the CDR3 is TGCAGCGTCACGACAATCGAGCAGTACTTC. Translation: CSVTTIEQYF.